Listed below are T cell receptor beta chains from one sample, sequenced in a study of T cell responses to AZD1222 COVID-19 vaccine. Only in-frame clones appear in the TCRdb table, and some are missing; sequencing was by immunoSEQ multiplex PCR. Of fewer than 100,000 clones listed, 90% were seen once; the top ten hold 8% to 9.5%. The material sequenced was peripheral blood, taken on day 0 of AZD1222 vaccination. These receptors originate from an adult in good health. The CDR3 runs from the conserved cysteine through the conserved F or W. The D gene is left open where the match is weak. Clone size is not always given. Where it is, it says once, few, many or a class for expanded clones.

D gene: .; clone size: .; CDR3 length: 14; J gene: TRBJ1-2; V gene: TRBV7-8; CDR3 protein: CASSLGRAAYGYTF; CDR3 DNA: TGTGCCAGCAGCTTAGGACGGGCTGCCTATGGCTACACCTTC
D gene: .; clone size: .; CDR3 length: 14; J gene: TRBJ1-5; V gene: TRBV7-9; CDR3 protein: CASSSWGVNQPQHF; CDR3 DNA: TGTGCCAGCAGCTCTTGGGGGGTGAATCAGCCCCAGCATTTT
D gene: TRBD1; clone size: .; CDR3 length: 15; J gene: TRBJ2-2; V gene: TRBV9; CDR3 protein: CASSAGQASGGELFF; CDR3 DNA: TGTGCCAGCAGCGCTGGACAGGCCAGCGGCGGGGAGCTGTTTTTT
D gene: .; clone size: .; CDR3 length: 16; J gene: TRBJ2-7; V gene: TRBV6-5; CDR3 protein: CASSYSTTFSSYEQYF; CDR3 DNA: TGTGCCAGCAGTTACTCAACGACCTTTAGCTCCTACGAGCAGTACTTC
D gene: .; clone size: .; CDR3 length: 13; J gene: TRBJ2-7; V gene: TRBV5-4; CDR3 protein: CASSMGLGDEQYF; CDR3 DNA: TGTGCCAGCAGCATGGGGTTAGGAGACGAGCAGTACTTC
D gene: .; clone size: .; CDR3 length: 15; J gene: TRBJ1-1; V gene: TRBV19; CDR3 protein: CASSMWQPRIDEAFF; CDR3 DNA: TGTGCCAGTAGTATGTGGCAGCCGCGGATTGATGAAGCTTTCTTT
D gene: TRBD2; clone size: once; CDR3 length: 15; J gene: TRBJ2-1; V gene: TRBV25-1; CDR3 protein: CASSGAGGPFHEQFF; CDR3 DNA: TGTGCCAGCAGTGGAGCGGGGGGGCCATTCCATGAGCAGTTCTTC
D gene: .; clone size: few; CDR3 length: 14; J gene: TRBJ2-7; V gene: TRBV7-2; CDR3 protein: CASSLNGGPYEQYF; CDR3 DNA: TGTGCCAGCAGCTTAAACGGCGGACCCTACGAGCAGTACTTC
D gene: TRBD1; clone size: .; CDR3 length: 14; J gene: TRBJ1-2; V gene: TRBV7-9; CDR3 protein: CASSRETGGYGYTF; CDR3 DNA: TGTGCCAGCAGCCGGGAGACAGGGGGATATGGCTACACCTTC
D gene: TRBD2; clone size: .; CDR3 length: 14; J gene: TRBJ2-1; V gene: TRBV18; CDR3 protein: CASSPGLASNEQFF; CDR3 DNA: TGTGCCAGCTCACCGGGACTAGCTTCCAATGAGCAGTTCTTC
D gene: .; clone size: .; CDR3 length: 16; J gene: TRBJ1-1; V gene: TRBV5-1; CDR3 protein: CASSLLGGTAPTEAFF; CDR3 DNA: TGCGCCAGCAGCTTGTTGGGAGGTACGGCGCCCACTGAAGCTTTCTTT